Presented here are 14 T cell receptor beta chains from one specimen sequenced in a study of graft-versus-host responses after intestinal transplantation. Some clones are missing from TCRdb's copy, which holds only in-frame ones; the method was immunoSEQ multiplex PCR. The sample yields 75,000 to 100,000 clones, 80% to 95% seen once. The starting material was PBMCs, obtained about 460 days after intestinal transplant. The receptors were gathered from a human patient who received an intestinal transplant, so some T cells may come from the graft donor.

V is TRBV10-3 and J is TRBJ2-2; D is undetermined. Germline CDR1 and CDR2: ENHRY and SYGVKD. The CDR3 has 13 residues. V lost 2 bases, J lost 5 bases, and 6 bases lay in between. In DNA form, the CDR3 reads TGTGCCATCAGTGAGGGGCAGACCGGGGAGCTGTTTTTT. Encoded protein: CAISEGQTGELFF.

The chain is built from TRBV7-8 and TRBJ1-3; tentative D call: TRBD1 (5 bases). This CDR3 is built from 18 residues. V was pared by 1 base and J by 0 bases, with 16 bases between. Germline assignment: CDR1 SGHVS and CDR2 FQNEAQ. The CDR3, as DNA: TGTGCCAGCAGCTTAGGGGGGACCGCCTTTGGCTCTGGAAACACCATATATTTT. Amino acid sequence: CASSLGGTAFGSGNTIYF.

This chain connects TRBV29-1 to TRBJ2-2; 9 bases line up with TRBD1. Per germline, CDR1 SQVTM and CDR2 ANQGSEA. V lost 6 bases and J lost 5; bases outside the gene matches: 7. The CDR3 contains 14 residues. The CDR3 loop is CSVGDRGLTGELFF. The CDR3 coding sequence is TGCAGCGTGGGTGACAGGGGGTTAACCGGGGAGCTGTTTTTT.

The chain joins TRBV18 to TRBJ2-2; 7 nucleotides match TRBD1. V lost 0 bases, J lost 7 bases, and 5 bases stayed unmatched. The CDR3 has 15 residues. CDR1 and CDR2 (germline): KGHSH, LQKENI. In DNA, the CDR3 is TGTGCCAGCTCACCACCAGGACAGGAAGTCGGGGAGCTGTTTTTT. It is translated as CASSPPGQEVGELFF.

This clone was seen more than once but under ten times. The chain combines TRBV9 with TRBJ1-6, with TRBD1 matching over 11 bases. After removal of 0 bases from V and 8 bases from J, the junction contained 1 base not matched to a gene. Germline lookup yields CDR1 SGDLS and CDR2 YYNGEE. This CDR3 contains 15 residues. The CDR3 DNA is TGTGCCAGCAGCGTAGAGGGACAGGGGGATTCACCCCTCCACTTT. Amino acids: CASSVEGQGDSPLHF.

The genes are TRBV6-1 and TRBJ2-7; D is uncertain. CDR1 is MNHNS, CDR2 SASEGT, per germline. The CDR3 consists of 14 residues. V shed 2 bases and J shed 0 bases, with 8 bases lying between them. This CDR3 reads CASSEQLPSYEQYF. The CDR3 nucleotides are TGTGCCAGCAGTGAACAGCTTCCCTCCTACGAGCAGTACTTC.

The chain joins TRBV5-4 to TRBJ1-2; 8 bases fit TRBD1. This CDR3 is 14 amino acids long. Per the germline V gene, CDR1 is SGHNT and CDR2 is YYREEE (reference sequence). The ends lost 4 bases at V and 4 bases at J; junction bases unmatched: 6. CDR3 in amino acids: CASSPGQAIYGYTF. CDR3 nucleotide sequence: TGTGCCAGCAGCCCGGGACAGGCAATCTATGGCTACACCTTC.

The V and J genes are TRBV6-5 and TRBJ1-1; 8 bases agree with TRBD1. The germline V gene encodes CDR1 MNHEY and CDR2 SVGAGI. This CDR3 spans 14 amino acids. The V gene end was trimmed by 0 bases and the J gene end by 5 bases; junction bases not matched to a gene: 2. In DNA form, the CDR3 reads TGTGCCAGCAGTTACTCGACAGGGGAGACTGAAGCTTTCTTT. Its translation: CASSYSTGETEAFF.

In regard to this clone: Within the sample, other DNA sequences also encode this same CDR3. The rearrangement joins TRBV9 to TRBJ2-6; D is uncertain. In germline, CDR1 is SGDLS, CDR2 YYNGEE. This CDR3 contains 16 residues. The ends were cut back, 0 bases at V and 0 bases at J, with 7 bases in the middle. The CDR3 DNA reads TGTGCCAGCAGCGTAGCGAGGTCCTCTGGGGCCAACGTCCTGACTTTC. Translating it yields CASSVARSSGANVLTF. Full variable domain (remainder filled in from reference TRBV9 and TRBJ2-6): DSGVTQTPKHLITATGQRVTLRCSPRSGDLSVYWYQQSLDQGLQFLIQYYNGEERAKGNILERFSAQQFPDLHSELNLSSLELGDSALYFCASSVARSSGANVLTFGAGSRLTVL.

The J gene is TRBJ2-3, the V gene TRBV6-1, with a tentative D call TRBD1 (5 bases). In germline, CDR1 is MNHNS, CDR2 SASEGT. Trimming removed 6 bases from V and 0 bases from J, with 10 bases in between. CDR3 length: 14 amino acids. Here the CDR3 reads CASRRGASTDTQYF. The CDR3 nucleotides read TGTGCCAGCAGGCGTGGGGCTAGCACAGATACGCAGTATTTT.

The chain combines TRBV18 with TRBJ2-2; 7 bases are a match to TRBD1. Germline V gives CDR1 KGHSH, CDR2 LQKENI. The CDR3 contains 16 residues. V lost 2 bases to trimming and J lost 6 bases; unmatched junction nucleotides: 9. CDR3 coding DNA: TGTGCCAGCTCACCATTCGAGGGGGCTAATGCCGGGGAGCTGTTTTTT. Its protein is CASSPFEGANAGELFF.

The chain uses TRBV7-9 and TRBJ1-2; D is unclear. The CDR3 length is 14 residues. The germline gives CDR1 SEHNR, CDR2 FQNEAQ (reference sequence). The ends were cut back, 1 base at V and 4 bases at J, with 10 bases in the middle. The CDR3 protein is CASSLGVPFYGYTF. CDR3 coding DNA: TGTGCCAGCAGCTTAGGAGTCCCCTTCTATGGCTACACCTTC.

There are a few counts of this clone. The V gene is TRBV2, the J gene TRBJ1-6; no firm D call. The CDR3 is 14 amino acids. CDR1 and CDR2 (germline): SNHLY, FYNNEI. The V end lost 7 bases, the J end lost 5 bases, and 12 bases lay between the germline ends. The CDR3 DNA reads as TGTGCCAGCATCGAGACGGGCGATAATTCACCCCTCCACTTT. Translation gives CASIETGDNSPLHF.

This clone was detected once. The chain's CDR3 is CSASTNYGYTF. DNA of the CDR3: TGCAGTGCGAGCACTAACTATGGCTACACCTTC. V gene TRBV20-1 combines with J gene TRBJ1-2; D ambiguous. Per germline, CDR1 DFQATT and CDR2 SNEGSKA (reference sequence). CDR3 length: 11 residues. V lost 6 bases and J lost 0, with 5 bases in between.